This T cell receptor (beta chain) was sequenced in a study of T-cell reconstitution after alpha-beta-depleted transplantation in children. Notes on the study in general: Several hundred expanded graft clones reportedly were the source of alpha-beta T cells about two months after transplant. Diversity of TCRbeta at day 60 was high in some patients, arising from surviving recipient T cells and thymic progenitors. T-cell counts and diversity at one year following transplant were attributed mainly to newly produced T cells.

Details on this clonotype: Antigen specificity is unknown.

Preparing the TCRbeta library involved the use of unique molecular identifiers. TCRdb used MiXCR to reprocess the PCR reads, holding one entry per CDR3 protein. The data hold hundreds of thousands of distinct CDR3 sequences, with about a sixth observed a single time. This CDR3 has 15 amino acids. V gave up 6 bases and J gave up 2 bases, with 13 bases separating them. From germline, CDR1 is KGHSH and CDR2 LQKENI. Sequences were derived from PBMCs, mostly from graft donor cells, sampled 360 days after TCRalphabeta/CD19-depleted stem cell transplant. J is TRBJ2-2 and V is TRBV18; unclear D gene. The sequence came from a boy in the first two years of life who had a stem cell transplant for Wiskott-Aldrich syndrome, so the T cells may come from the graft donor. DNA for the CDR3: TGTGCCAGCTCCCCCCCTCCGTTTAACACCGGGGAGCTGTTTTTT. Protein sequence: CASSPPPFNTGELFF.